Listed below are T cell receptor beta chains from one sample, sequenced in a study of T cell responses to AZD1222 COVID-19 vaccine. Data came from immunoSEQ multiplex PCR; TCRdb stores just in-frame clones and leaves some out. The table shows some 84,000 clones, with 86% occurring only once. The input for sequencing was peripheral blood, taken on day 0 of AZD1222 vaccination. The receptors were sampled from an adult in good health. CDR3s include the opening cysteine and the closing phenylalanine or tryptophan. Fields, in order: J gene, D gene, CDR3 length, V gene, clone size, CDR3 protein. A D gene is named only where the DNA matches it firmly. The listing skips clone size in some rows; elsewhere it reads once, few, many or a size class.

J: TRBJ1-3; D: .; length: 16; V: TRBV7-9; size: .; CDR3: CASSPLVVLSGNTIYF
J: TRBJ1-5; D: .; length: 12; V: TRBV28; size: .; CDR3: CASSGPNQPQHF
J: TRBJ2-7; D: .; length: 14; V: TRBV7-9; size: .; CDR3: CASSLALSSGEQYF
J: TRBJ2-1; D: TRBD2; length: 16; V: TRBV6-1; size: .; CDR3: CASSQDGLAGHNEQFF
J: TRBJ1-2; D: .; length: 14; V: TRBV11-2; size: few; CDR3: CASSLERGGHGYTF
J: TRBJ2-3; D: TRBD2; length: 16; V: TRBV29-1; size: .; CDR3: CSVEGLAGAGTDTQYF
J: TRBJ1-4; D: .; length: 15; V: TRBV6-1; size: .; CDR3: CASSERGSPNEKLFF
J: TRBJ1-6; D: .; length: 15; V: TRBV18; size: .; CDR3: CASSPPSGQDSPLHF
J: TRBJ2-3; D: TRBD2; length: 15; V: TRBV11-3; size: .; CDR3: CASSFGGRPTDTQYF
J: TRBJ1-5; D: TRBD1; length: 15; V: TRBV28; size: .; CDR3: CASSLSQGAGQPQHF
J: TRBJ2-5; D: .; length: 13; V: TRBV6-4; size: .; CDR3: CARPMPRVETQYF
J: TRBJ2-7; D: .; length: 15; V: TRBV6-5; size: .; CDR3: CASSYSVSPSYEQYF
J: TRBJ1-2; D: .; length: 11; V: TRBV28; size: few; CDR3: CASSGDYGYTF
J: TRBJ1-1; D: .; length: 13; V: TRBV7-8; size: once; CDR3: CASSLSVNTEAFF
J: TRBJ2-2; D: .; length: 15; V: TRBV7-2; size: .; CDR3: CASSGGTGDSGELFF
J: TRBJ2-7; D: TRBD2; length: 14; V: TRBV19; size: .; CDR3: CASSMTSVAYEQYF
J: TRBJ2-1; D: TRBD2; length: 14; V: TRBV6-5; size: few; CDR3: CASGTSGRYNEQFF
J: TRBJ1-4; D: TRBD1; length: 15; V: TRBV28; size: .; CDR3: CASSTDRVLSEKLFF
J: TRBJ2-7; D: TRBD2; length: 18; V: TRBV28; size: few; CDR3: CASSSPLAGRPNSYEQYF
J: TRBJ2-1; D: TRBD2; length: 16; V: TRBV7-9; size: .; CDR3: CASLEGGVPSYNEQFF
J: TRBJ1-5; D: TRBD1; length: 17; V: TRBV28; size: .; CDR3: CASIRDRVVVRNQPQHF
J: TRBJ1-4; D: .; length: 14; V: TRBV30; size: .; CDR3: CAWTGSRYNEKLFF
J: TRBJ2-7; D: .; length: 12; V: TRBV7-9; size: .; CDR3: CASSSPRRGQYF
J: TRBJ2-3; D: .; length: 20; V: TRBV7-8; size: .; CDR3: CASSSKRLLRDFTSTDTQYF
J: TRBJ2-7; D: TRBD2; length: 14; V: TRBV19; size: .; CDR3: CASSSNQLADEQYF
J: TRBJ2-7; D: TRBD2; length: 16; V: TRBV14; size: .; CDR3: CASSPQTSGSSYEQYF
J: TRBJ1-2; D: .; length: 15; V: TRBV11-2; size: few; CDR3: CASSRLTGLNYGYTF
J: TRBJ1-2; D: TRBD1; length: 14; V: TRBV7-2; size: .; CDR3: CASVVDRGPYGYTF
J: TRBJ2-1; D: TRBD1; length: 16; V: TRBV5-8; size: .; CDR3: CASSSGRRGLGNEQFF
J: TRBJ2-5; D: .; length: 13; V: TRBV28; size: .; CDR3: CASNGPIQETQYF
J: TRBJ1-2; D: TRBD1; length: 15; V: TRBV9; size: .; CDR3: CASSVGGQGYYGYTF
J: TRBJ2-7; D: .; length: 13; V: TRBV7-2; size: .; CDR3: CASSWVPADPQYF
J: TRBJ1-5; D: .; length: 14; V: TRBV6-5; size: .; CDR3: CASSYGRGGQPQHF
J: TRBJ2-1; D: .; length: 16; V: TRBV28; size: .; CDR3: CASSHRRGAGYNEQFF
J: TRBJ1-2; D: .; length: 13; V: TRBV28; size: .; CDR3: CASSPGEPYGYTF
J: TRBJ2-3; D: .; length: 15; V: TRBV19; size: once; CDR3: CASTLQHPGTDTQYF
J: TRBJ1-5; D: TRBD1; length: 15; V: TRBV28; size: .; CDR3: CASSSPGQPNQPQHF
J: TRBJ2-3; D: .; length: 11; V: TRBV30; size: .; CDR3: CAWTQGDTQYF
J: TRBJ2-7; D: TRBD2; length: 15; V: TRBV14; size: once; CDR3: CASSQGGTRGYEQYF
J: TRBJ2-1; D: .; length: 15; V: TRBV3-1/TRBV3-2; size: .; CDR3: CASSQDWTNYNEQFF
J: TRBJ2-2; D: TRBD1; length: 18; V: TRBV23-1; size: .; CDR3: CASSHWGQGGMNTGELFF
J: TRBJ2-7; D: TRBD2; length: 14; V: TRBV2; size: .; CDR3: CASSIAGSPTRQYF
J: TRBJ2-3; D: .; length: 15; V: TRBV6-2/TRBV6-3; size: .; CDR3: CASSYSLESTDTQYF
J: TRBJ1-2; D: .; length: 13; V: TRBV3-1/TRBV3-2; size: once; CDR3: CASSQNLRYGYTF
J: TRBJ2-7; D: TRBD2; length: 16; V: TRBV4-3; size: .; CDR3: CASSQSTSGRAYEQYF